The source of this T cell receptor beta chain is a study of cytotoxic CD8 clonotypes in ibrutinib-treated CLL. The CDR3 is 15 residues long. The V gene end was trimmed by 1 base and the J gene end by 4 bases; junction bases not matched to a gene: 2. Germline values: CDR1 SGHRS, CDR2 YFSETQ. Clones were sequenced by immunoSEQ multiplex PCR, and TCRdb holds only the in-frame ones, with some missing. The sample comprises about 6,000 clones, approximately 74% of which are singletons, and about 5% rests with the top ten. In the case of this clone: Antigen: not known.

Study findings and constraints: Patients with sustained remission and those progressing were sampled at differing times.

The TCR sequence derives from a human donor with chronic lymphocytic leukemia. The specimen comprised PBMCs, sampled before ibrutinib treatment. The chain joins TRBV5-1 to TRBJ2-7, with 13 nucleotides matching TRBD2. The CDR3 nucleotides read TGCGCCAGCAGCTTGTTACTAGCGGGGGGGTACGAGCAGTACTTC. The encoded protein is CASSLLLAGGYEQYF.